Listed below are T cell receptor beta chains from one sample, sequenced in a study of T cell clonotyping in hematopoietic cell transplantation. Profiled with immunoSEQ multiplex PCR; TCRdb holds only in-frame clones, not every one. The sample has 12,000 to 15,000 clones; roughly 64% are singletons. The sample was PBMCs. The receptor source for this set is a human donor who either received an allogeneic hematopoietic cell transplant for a myeloid malignancy or was a related donor (not recorded which). Some clones in this sample may be carry-over from other donors' samples. Both conserved end residues are part of each CDR3. D genes are given only for firm matches. Rows may omit the clone size; those that give it use once, few, many or a size class.

D	V	J	size	DNA	CDR3
-	TRBV5-6	TRBJ2-7	-	TGTGCCAGCAGCTACGGGACGGCTGCCTACGAGCAGTACTTC	CASSYGTAAYEQYF
TRBD1	TRBV19	TRBJ1-5	-	TGTGCCAGTACCTTGACAGGGATTAGCAATCAGCCCCAGCATTTT	CASTLTGISNQPQHF
-	TRBV7-2	TRBJ2-7	-	TGTGCCAGCAGCTTAAGGTACGAGCAGTACTTC	CASSLRYEQYF
TRBD1	TRBV27	TRBJ1-5	-	TGTGCCAGCAGCCTTGGACAGGGACGTCAGCCCCAGCATTTT	CASSLGQGRQPQHF
-	TRBV5-1	TRBJ1-1	-	TGCGCCAGCAGCTTGACCGGGGTTGAAGCTTTCTTT	CASSLTGVEAFF
-	TRBV6-5	TRBJ2-3	-	TGTGCCAGCAGTATCCCAGGGCGGTATACGCAGTATTTT	CASSIPGRYTQYF
-	TRBV6-5	TRBJ1-3	-	TGTGCCAGCAGTTCCCGTACCTGGGCGGCAAACACCATATATTTT	CASSSRTWAANTIYF
-	TRBV27	TRBJ1-2	-	TGTGCCACCCGCGGGGGTAACTATGGCTACACCTTC	CATRGGNYGYTF
-	TRBV19	TRBJ1-1	few	TGTGCCAGTACCACCATCAGGGTCTCCCGGAACACTGAAGCTTTCTTT	CASTTIRVSRNTEAFF
-	TRBV7-2	TRBJ1-2	-	TGTGCCAGCACGCCTGGGCCCAACTATGGCCACACCTTC	CASTPGPNYGHTF
-	TRBV25-1	TRBJ1-2	-	TGTGCCAGCAGCCATAGAGCTAACTATGGCTACACCTTC	CASSHRANYGYTF
TRBD1	TRBV7-6	TRBJ1-2	few	TGTGCCAGCAGCAGTCCCGGGACAGGGAACTATGGCTACACCTTC	CASSSPGTGNYGYTF
-	TRBV30	TRBJ2-7	-	TGTGCCTGGAGTCAAACTAGCTACGAGCAGTACTTC	CAWSQTSYEQYF
TRBD2	TRBV29-1	TRBJ2-7	few	TGCAGCGTTGGACTAGCGGGAGTTGGGTACGAGCAGTACTTC	CSVGLAGVGYEQYF
-	TRBV30	TRBJ2-7	-	TGTGCCTGGGGGGGGACGCACGAGCAGTACTTC	CAWGGTHEQYF
TRBD2	TRBV7-9	TRBJ2-3	-	TGTGCCAGCAGCTCACTCACGGGACTAGCGGGAGTAAATACGCAGTATTTT	CASSSLTGLAGVNTQYF
-	TRBV19	TRBJ2-1	few	TGTGCCAGTACGTATAGTGGAGGGGATGAGCAGTTCTTC	CASTYSGGDEQFF
-	TRBV30	TRBJ1-4	-	TGTGCCTGGAGTTGGCAGACTAATGAAAAACTGTTTTTT	CAWSWQTNEKLFF
-	TRBV28	TRBJ2-7	-	TGTGCCAGCAGTTTTGGCAGGGGTTCCTACGAGCAGTACTTC	CASSFGRGSYEQYF
-	TRBV5-6	TRBJ1-2	few	TGTGCCAGCAGCTTGGAGGGAACGGAGTTGACGGGAGGCTACACCTTC	CASSLEGTELTGGYTF
-	TRBV7-2	TRBJ2-5	-	TGTGCCAGCAGCATCAAGGAGACCCAGTACTTC	CASSIKETQYF
TRBD1	TRBV30	TRBJ1-2	few	TGTGCCTGGACCGACAGGGGGATCTACACCTTC	CAWTDRGIYTF
-	TRBV28	TRBJ1-1	few	TGTGCCAGCAGCTATTCTTCGGGGGGGTGGAACACTGAAGCTTTCTTT	CASSYSSGGWNTEAFF
-	TRBV19	TRBJ1-6	-	TGTGCCAGTAGTCTCCAGGGGTCAAATTCACCCCTCCACTTT	CASSLQGSNSPLHF
TRBD2	TRBV27	TRBJ2-5	-	TGTGCCCTGCAAGCGGGGGAGCAAGAGACCCAGTACTTC	CALQAGEQETQYF
-	TRBV25-1	TRBJ2-7	-	TGTGCCAGCAGTGAAGGGCGGGACGAGCAGTACTTC	CASSEGRDEQYF
-	TRBV30	TRBJ2-7	-	TGTGCCAGCCTCGCGGGACTGTTCCCCTCCTACGAGCAGTACTTC	CASLAGLFPSYEQYF
-	TRBV5-1	TRBJ2-3	-	TGCGCCAGCAGCTTGGCGGGGGCTAGCACAGATACGCAGTATTTT	CASSLAGASTDTQYF
-	TRBV29-1	TRBJ1-2	-	TGCAGCGCCCCGGACGGCGAAGTGGGCTATGGCTACACCTTC	CSAPDGEVGYGYTF
-	TRBV4-1	TRBJ1-1	-	TGCGCCAGCAGCCACCGGGACGGAGGCACTGAAGCTTTCTTT	CASSHRDGGTEAFF
TRBD1	TRBV7-2	TRBJ2-1	once	TGTGCCAGCAGGCGTCGAGGGGGCACCTACAATGAGCAGTTCTTC	CASRRRGGTYNEQFF
TRBD2	TRBV2	TRBJ2-7	-	TGTGCCAGCAGTGACCCCGGGACTAACTACGAGCAGTACTTC	CASSDPGTNYEQYF
-	TRBV6-1	TRBJ1-6	few	TGTGCCAGCAGTGAAAGGGAGGGTACGACTTCACCCCTCCACTTT	CASSEREGTTSPLHF
TRBD1	TRBV25-1	TRBJ1-1	-	TGTGCCAGCAGACAGACAGGGATGAACACTGAAGCTTTCTTT	CASRQTGMNTEAFF
-	TRBV1	TRBJ2-3	once	TGCACCAGCAGCCTGGACAGGGGCCCCACGGGTACGCAGTATTTT	CTSSLDRGPTGTQYF
-	TRBV20-1	TRBJ2-3	-	TGCAGTGCTAATCTAGATACGCAGTATTTT	CSANLDTQYF
-	TRBV4-1	TRBJ2-5	-	TGCGCCAGCAGCCAAGACACGCAGGGCGCGTATAAGACCCAGTACTTC	CASSQDTQGAYKTQYF
-	TRBV7-8	TRBJ1-2	-	TGTGCTTCCACCCGGGGGCGGGGAGTCTATGGCTACACCTTC	CASTRGRGVYGYTF
TRBD2	TRBV5-4	TRBJ2-3	-	TGTGCCAGCAGCTTGATGGGACTAGCGGGGGGAGATACGCAGTATTTT	CASSLMGLAGGDTQYF
TRBD1	TRBV6-6	TRBJ2-7	-	TGTGCCAGCAGGGAACAGGGGAGCTACGAGCAGTACTTC	CASREQGSYEQYF
-	TRBV7-2	TRBJ1-2	-	TGTGCCAGCAGCCAAACAGCTAACTATGGCTACACCTTC	CASSQTANYGYTF
TRBD1	TRBV4-3	TRBJ1-4	-	TGCGCCAGCAGCCAAGAAAAGACAGGGGGATACGAAAAACTGTTTTTT	CASSQEKTGGYEKLFF
TRBD1	TRBV4-2	TRBJ1-3	-	TGTGCCAGCAGCCCAGAGACAGGGGGCTTTGGAAACACCATATATTTT	CASSPETGGFGNTIYF
-	TRBV5-1	TRBJ1-6	-	TGCGCCAGCAGCTTGGATGGTAATTCACCCCTCCACTTT	CASSLDGNSPLHF
-	TRBV29-1	TRBJ1-1	few	TGCAGCGCCTGGCGGGGGCAGACGAACACTGAAGCTTTCTTT	CSAWRGQTNTEAFF
-	TRBV5-1	TRBJ2-2	-	TGCGCCAGCACCCCTCCAGGGGTAGACGCCGGGGAGCTGTTTTTT	CASTPPGVDAGELFF
-	TRBV4-3	TRBJ1-2	few	TGCGCCAGCAGCCAACTAGGGAGGAGGTATGGCTACACCTTC	CASSQLGRRYGYTF
-	TRBV27	TRBJ2-7	-	TGTGCCAGCAGTTTAGGACGCGGCTACGAGCAGTACTTC	CASSLGRGYEQYF
-	TRBV5-1	TRBJ2-7	few	TGCGCCAGCAGGCATTCGTTGGCATCTCCTACCTACGAGCAGTACTTC	CASRHSLASPTYEQYF
-	TRBV5-4	TRBJ2-5	-	TGTGCCAGCACCTCACAGGCTCTACAAGAGACCCAGTACTTC	CASTSQALQETQYF
-	TRBV7-9	TRBJ2-7	-	TGTGCCAGCAGCCTTTTGGGGGGCACCTTGTACTTC	CASSLLGGTLYF
-	TRBV5-6	TRBJ2-7	once	TGTGCCAGCAGCTTGTGGCCCCACTCTAGAAGCGAGCAGTACTTC	CASSLWPHSRSEQYF
-	TRBV10-1	TRBJ2-2	-	TGCGCCAGCTCCTTTTCAAACACCGGGGAGCTGTTTTTT	CASSFSNTGELFF
-	TRBV19	TRBJ1-6	few	TGTGCCAGTAGTACCGACAGGAACTCACCCCTCCACTTT	CASSTDRNSPLHF
-	TRBV6-1	TRBJ1-4	few	TGTGCCAGCAGTGAACCAGCACATAATGAAAAACTGTTTTTT	CASSEPAHNEKLFF
-	TRBV19	TRBJ1-1	few	TGTGCCAGTAGTATTTCTACAGACAACACTGAAGCTTTCTTT	CASSISTDNTEAFF
-	TRBV7-3	TRBJ1-3	-	TGTGCCAGCAGCCCCGGCCGGACCATATATTTT	CASSPGRTIYF
TRBD2	TRBV2	TRBJ2-3	-	TGTGCCAGCAGTTCAAGAGGGACTAGCGGGGCCACAGATACGCAGTATTTT	CASSSRGTSGATDTQYF